This T cell receptor beta chain was recovered during a study of OX40 agonist ivuxolimab in advanced cancers. Study as a whole: Dosing consisted of intravenous ivuxolimab at 0.01 to 10 mg/kg every 2 weeks.

Germline values: CDR1 SGHNT, CDR2 YYREEE (reference sequence). V gave up 0 bases and J gave up 5 bases; unmatched junction bases: 9. CDR3 length: 16 residues. With regard to this clone: Its specificity is not known.

Points from the study as a whole: CD4+ and CD8+ T cells in blood underwent clonal expansion by week 6 at 0.1 to 3.0 mg/kg.

TCRdb's copy holds only in-frame clones and misses some; the assay was immunoSEQ multiplex PCR. The sample lists around 80,000 clones, about 88% occurring once. The material was CD4+ or CD8+ T cells sorted from blood, obtained in a trial of the OX40 agonist ivuxolimab. The J gene is TRBJ1-2, the V gene TRBV5-4, with 8 bases identical to TRBD1. The receptor was derived from an adult with an advanced solid tumor such as melanoma, head and neck, liver or kidney cancer. In nucleotides, the CDR3 is TGTGCCAGCAGCTTGGCGGGGACAGGAGCCAAATATGGCTACACCTTC. The encoded protein is CASSLAGTGAKYGYTF.